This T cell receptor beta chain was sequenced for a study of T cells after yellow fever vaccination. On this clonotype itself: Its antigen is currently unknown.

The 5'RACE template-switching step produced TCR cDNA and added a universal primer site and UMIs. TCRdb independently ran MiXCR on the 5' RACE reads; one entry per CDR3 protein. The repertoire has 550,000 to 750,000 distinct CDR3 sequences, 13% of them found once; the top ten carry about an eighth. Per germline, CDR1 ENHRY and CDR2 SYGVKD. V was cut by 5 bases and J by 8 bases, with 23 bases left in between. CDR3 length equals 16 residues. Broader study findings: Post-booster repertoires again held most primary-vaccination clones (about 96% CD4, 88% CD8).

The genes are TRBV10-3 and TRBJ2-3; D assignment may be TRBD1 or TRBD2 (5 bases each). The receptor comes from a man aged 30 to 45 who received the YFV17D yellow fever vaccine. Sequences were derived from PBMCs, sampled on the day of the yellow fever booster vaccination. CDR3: CAISPDSAPTLGTQYF. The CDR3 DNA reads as TGTGCCATCAGTCCCGACAGTGCACCCACACTAGGTACGCAGTATTTT.